The 11 T cell receptor beta chains below were found in one sample sequenced in a study of early T cells in non-severe SARS-CoV-2 infection. TCRdb re-analysed the 5' RACE reads in MiXCR, keeping a single row per CDR3 protein. The sample has around 60,000 distinct CDR3 sequences, roughly 13% seen once. The sample was whole blood. The receptors originated from an adult who was a healthcare worker with PCR-confirmed SARS-CoV-2 infection or an uninfected control (not recorded which).

The V and J genes are TRBV3-1 and TRBJ1-2; D call uncertain. CDR1 and CDR2 (germline): LGHDT, YNNKEL (reference sequence). CDR3 length equals 12 residues. Trimming removed 7 bases at V and 2 bases at J, with 8 bases between. DNA for the CDR3: TGTGCCAGCAAGGATTTAAACTATGGCTACACCTTC. This translates into CASKDLNYGYTF. The complete variable domain, with remaining parts taken from reference TRBV3-1 and TRBJ1-2, reads DTAVSQTPKYLVTQMGNDKSIKCEQNLGHDTMYWYKQDSKKFLKIMFSYNNKELIINETVPNRFSPKSPDKAHLNLHINSLELGDSAVYFCASKDLNYGYTFGSGTRLTVV.

This clonotype was counted only a few times. The gene calls are TRBV28 and TRBJ1-3; D not certain. Germline CDR1 reads MDHEN; CDR2 reads SYDVKM. The CDR3 has 12 residues. V gave up 2 bases and J gave up 2 bases, with 1 base separating them. CDR3 coding DNA: TGTGCCAGCAGTTTACCTGGAAACACCATATATTTT. Translating gives CASSLPGNTIYF.

This clonotype turned up a few times. V gene TRBV4-3 combines with J gene TRBJ2-7; 11 positions agree with TRBD1. The CDR3 extends over 15 amino acids. With V trimmed by 3 bases and J by 3 bases, 4 bases remained unmatched. The germline V gene encodes CDR1 LGHNA and CDR2 YSLEER. The CDR3 reads CASSHRTGGNYEQYF. In DNA form, the CDR3 reads TGCGCCAGCAGCCATCGGACAGGGGGCAACTACGAGCAGTACTTC.

This clonotype has more than one count but fewer than ten. The gene calls are TRBV7-6 and TRBJ2-7; 7 bases are a match to TRBD2. Looked up from germline, CDR1 is SGHVS and CDR2 is FNYEAQ. The CDR3 runs 17 residues. With V trimmed by 5 bases and J by 5 bases, 18 bases remained unmatched. This chain's CDR3 is CASSPRLAGGVLDEQYF. CDR3 DNA: TGTGCCAGCAGCCCAAGACTAGCCGGAGGGGTGTTGGACGAGCAGTACTTC.

This clonotype was recorded a few times. The V call is TRBV5-6, the J call TRBJ1-6, with a possible D match to TRBD1 (6 bases). Trimming left V 4 bases short and J 3 bases short, with 11 bases between. The CDR3 runs 15 residues. CDR1 is SGHDT and CDR2 is YYEEEE in the germline V gene. CDR3 protein: CASSTPGHYNSPLHF. CDR3 coding DNA: TGTGCCAGCAGCACCCCGGGACACTATAATTCACCCCTCCACTTT.

This chain uses TRBV9 with TRBJ2-1; D is unresolved. CDR3 size: 12 residues. The V end was cut by 3 bases, the J end by 2 bases, with 3 bases between. The germline V gene encodes CDR1 SGDLS and CDR2 YYNGEE. CDR3 nucleotide sequence: TGTGCCAGCAGCGCTACCTACAATGAGCAGTTCTTC. Its protein is CASSATYNEQFF.

This clonotype came up a few times. CDR3 sequence (DNA): TGCAGCGTTGAACGAACTAGTAGGGAAGATACGCAGTATTTT. Protein: CSVERTSREDTQYF. This chain links TRBV29-1 with TRBJ2-3, with D possibly being TRBD2 (5 bases). The length of the CDR3 is 14 residues. CDR1 and CDR2 (germline): SQVTM, ANQGSEA. Trimming stripped 2 bases from V and 5 bases from J, with 14 bases between.

This clonotype was observed a handful of times. One junction end disagrees with the germline gene, perhaps due to a read error. This rearrangement joins TRBV4-1 to TRBJ1-2, with D unclear. This CDR3 is built from 12 residues. CDR1 and CDR2 (germline): MGHRA, YSYEKL. Here the CDR3 reads CASSQDRLALHF. The DNA of the CDR3 is TGCGCCAGCAGCCAAGATCGGTTGGCACTTCACTTC.

In its sample, this clonotype was seen a few times. The chain employs TRBV14 and TRBJ2-4; 8 bases match TRBD1. The V segment lost 1 base and the J segment 3 bases; nucleotides outside the gene matches: 11. CDR1 is SGHDN, CDR2 FVKESK, per germline. The length of the CDR3 is 18 residues. The CDR3 coding sequence is TGTGCCAGCAGCCAAGGACATGGGACAGGTGATGTCAAAAACATTCAGTACTTC. This codes for CASSQGHGTGDVKNIQYF.

The CDR3 nucleotides are TGTGCCAGCAGCTTAAGACAGGGGGTGAGCGGGGCCAACGTCCTGACTTTC. Its translation: CASSLRQGVSGANVLTF. The rearrangement links TRBV11-3 to TRBJ2-6, with 9 bases identical to TRBD1. The V gene's germline CDR1 is SGHNT and CDR2 YENEEA. The CDR3 consists of 17 residues. The V segment lost 2 bases and the J segment 4 bases; nucleotides outside the gene matches: 6.

The chain uses TRBV20-1 and TRBJ2-7; D perhaps matches TRBD1 (6 bases). Trimming shortened V by 3 bases and J by 2 bases, and 11 bases separated the two germline ends. Germline CDR1 is DFQATT and CDR2 is SNEGSKA (reference sequence). The CDR3 contains 13 residues. CDR3 in amino acids: CSARDSITYEQYF. The CDR3 DNA reads as TGCAGTGCTAGGGACAGTATAACCTACGAGCAGTACTTC.